This is a list of T cell receptor beta chains from one sample in a study of T cell responses to AZD1222 COVID-19 vaccine. Generated by immunoSEQ multiplex PCR, the TCRdb table keeps only in-frame clones and is missing some. Among 60,000 to 75,000 clones listed, roughly nine tenths were seen once. Sequenced material: peripheral blood, taken 28 days after the second AZD1222 dose. These receptors all stem from an adult who received the AZD1222 COVID-19 vaccine. Each CDR3 is given without its conserved first and last residue. The size entry is marked missing in some rows and otherwise reads once, few, many or a size class.

v_gene	j_gene	abundance	CDR3aa
TRBV7-8	TRBJ2-2	once	ASNKRRDHTGELF
TRBV27	TRBJ1-1	.	ASSTGTAYTEAF
TRBV28	TRBJ1-2	.	ASSTSDHPGYT
TRBV30	TRBJ2-5	.	AWSVDFQETQY
TRBV19	TRBJ1-5	many	ASKPGQGYQPQH
TRBV11-2	TRBJ1-3	.	ASSLSGGVSGNTIY
TRBV19	TRBJ2-7	.	ASSRGGSYEQY
TRBV5-6	TRBJ1-3	.	ASSSGTGDRNTIY
TRBV6-1	TRBJ2-5	.	ASREGGETQY
TRBV4-3	TRBJ1-1	.	ASSQDLRGTEAF
TRBV28	TRBJ2-7	.	ASTFPQGQTYEQY
TRBV5-1	TRBJ2-7	.	ASSLGQGVDEQY
TRBV10-3	TRBJ2-6	.	AISPGRTEPTSNSGANVLT
TRBV6-5	TRBJ1-5	few	ASSQPNQPQH
TRBV3-1/TRBV3-2	TRBJ2-7	.	ASSQEYEQY
TRBV10-1	TRBJ2-2	.	ASGTGGIGELF
TRBV9	TRBJ1-5	.	ASSVLGGHSNQPQH
TRBV28	TRBJ1-6	.	ASSSRTGGTVPLH
TRBV27	TRBJ2-6	.	ASSLPPGSSGANVLT
TRBV19	TRBJ2-7	.	ASSMAGPTGQY
TRBV6-5	TRBJ1-2	.	ASSPTLTNYGYT
TRBV9	TRBJ2-7	.	ASSVEEASYEQY
TRBV7-2	TRBJ1-4	.	ASTPRTGVREKLF
TRBV5-1	TRBJ2-1	.	ASSLEGNEQF
TRBV7-2	TRBJ1-1	.	ASSFTQGVGTEAF
TRBV9	TRBJ1-4	.	ASSPRQGANEKLF
TRBV3-1/TRBV3-2	TRBJ1-1	.	ASSQERGTEAF
TRBV28	TRBJ2-1	.	ASSRGSNEQF
TRBV7-9	TRBJ1-2	.	ASKLQGAVGYT
TRBV27	TRBJ2-1	.	ASSAGTGGYIEQF
TRBV21-1	TRBJ2-1	.	ASSVGARASGSRSSYNEQF
TRBV11-2	TRBJ2-1	.	ASSLGLGSYNEQF
TRBV24-1	TRBJ2-2	.	ATSASDTYTGELF
TRBV7-2	TRBJ2-6	.	ASGEAGANVLT
TRBV19	TRBJ2-2	.	ASSIVAGEWTGELF
TRBV11-3	TRBJ2-5	.	ASSFTRAQRRAETQY
TRBV5-4	TRBJ2-3	.	ASNRGTSIGDTQY
TRBV7-8	TRBJ1-5	.	ASSPGQGGGRSNQPQH
TRBV4-2	TRBJ1-1	few	ASSPYGNFDTEAF
TRBV4-1	TRBJ2-7	.	ASSQETGLLYEQY
TRBV4-1	TRBJ2-3	few	ASSQAGTDTQY
TRBV18	TRBJ2-3	once	ASSPGTSIGSDTQY
TRBV30	TRBJ1-5	.	AWSGWNQPQH
TRBV13	TRBJ2-3	.	ASSQYRTDTQY
TRBV28	TRBJ1-5	once	ASSPLRPWDQPQH
TRBV3-1/TRBV3-2	TRBJ1-5	.	ASSQGRRNNQPQH
TRBV5-1	TRBJ1-1	few	ASTDRGLGPGNTEAF
TRBV18	TRBJ1-3	.	ASSNGQDTIY
TRBV10-1	TRBJ2-1	.	ASSESWDEQF